This T cell receptor beta chain was recorded in a study of cytomegalovirus exposure and HLA in healthy donors. Study as a whole: Previous work identified roughly 120 million unique TCR beta sequences from around 200 million T cells. General study results and limits: The majority of CMV-associated TCR beta chains were reported as apparently HLA-restricted in a later analysis.

Concerning this clone itself: Its antigen is unknown.

The germline CDR1 and CDR2 sequences are SGHNT and YYREEE (reference sequence). The CDR3 sequence is 14 residues long. The junction had 7 bases not matched to a gene; V was cut back by 4 bases and J by 4 bases. 13 Jbeta primers and 60 Vbeta primers were used for the PCR. Here immunoSEQ multiplex PCR was the method, and the copy in TCRdb shows in-frame clones only, minus some. The data contain about 160,000 clones, roughly four fifths of them seen just once; the ten biggest clones take up over 4%. The origin of this receptor is a man aged 45-60 years in good health and CMV-seropositive. V gene TRBV5-4 combines with J gene TRBJ2-5; 7 nucleotides align to TRBD2. The sample was PBMCs. The CDR3 reads CASSPSGGPETQYF. CDR3 nucleotide sequence: TGTGCCAGCAGCCCGTCGGGGGGACCAGAGACCCAGTACTTC.